The following is a TCR beta chain sequence with its context. Its antigen is currently unknown. Trimming removed 1 base from V and 3 bases from J, with 13 bases in between. The CDR3 consists of 16 residues. The germline V gene encodes CDR1 LGHNA and CDR2 YSLEER. This sample was included in a study of response to subunit inactivated influenza vaccine. General study findings and limits: Each seasonal flu vaccination may recruit only limited new T cells, authors suggested.

MiXCR was run by TCRdb on the RT-PCR reads, yielding one entry per CDR3 protein. Seen here are 300,000 to 350,000 distinct CDR3 sequences, over 20% observed once, and the top ten hold 10%. The receptor was derived from a man in his fifties or sixties who received an inactivated influenza vaccine. Sequenced here: PBMCs from blood, sampled less than 22 months after vaccination. The V and J genes are TRBV4-3 and TRBJ1-5; the D gene is possibly TRBD1 (5 bases). The CDR3 DNA is TGCGCCAGCAGCCAAGGGGGACCAGGGATCAATCAGCCCCAGCATTTT. Its translation: CASSQGGPGINQPQHF.